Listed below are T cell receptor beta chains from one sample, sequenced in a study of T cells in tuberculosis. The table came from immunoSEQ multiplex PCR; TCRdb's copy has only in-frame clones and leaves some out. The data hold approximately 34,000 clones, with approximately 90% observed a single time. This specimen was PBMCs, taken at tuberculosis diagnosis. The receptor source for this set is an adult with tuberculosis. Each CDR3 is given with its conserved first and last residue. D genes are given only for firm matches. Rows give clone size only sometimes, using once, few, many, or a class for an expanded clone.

DNA: TGTGCCAGCAGTGTCGTCGGGGATAATGAAAAACTGTTTTTT
CDR3: CASSVVGDNEKLFF
size: once
J: TRBJ1-4
V: TRBV2
length: 14
D: .

DNA: TGCAGCGTCCTTCTCCGGGAACCATACGAGCAGTACTTC
CDR3: CSVLLREPYEQYF
size: .
J: TRBJ2-7
V: TRBV29-1
length: 13
D: .

DNA: TGTGCCAGCAGTTTATTCACACCCGGGACTCTGGGGGTAGCCAAAAACATTCAGTACTTC
CDR3: CASSLFTPGTLGVAKNIQYF
size: .
J: TRBJ2-4
V: TRBV28
length: 20
D: .

DNA: TGTGCCCCTTCGGACAAGAGCCAAGAGACCCAGTACTTC
CDR3: CAPSDKSQETQYF
size: .
J: TRBJ2-5
V: TRBV5-4
length: 13
D: .

DNA: TGTGCCAGCAGCAGGGACAGACAATTGAACACTGAAGCTTTCTTT
CDR3: CASSRDRQLNTEAFF
size: .
J: TRBJ1-1
V: TRBV5-4
length: 15
D: TRBD1

DNA: TGTGCCAGCTCACCAAACAGGGATGAAAAACTGTTTTTT
CDR3: CASSPNRDEKLFF
size: .
J: TRBJ1-4
V: TRBV18
length: 13
D: .

DNA: TGTGCCAGCAGCTTCACCGGGACTAGCGGGGCTAGCACAGATACGCAGTATTTT
CDR3: CASSFTGTSGASTDTQYF
size: .
J: TRBJ2-3
V: TRBV7-7
length: 18
D: TRBD2

DNA: TGTGCCAGTATCTTCTTCGCCCAGGGCAGGAACACTGAAGCTTTCTTT
CDR3: CASIFFAQGRNTEAFF
size: .
J: TRBJ1-1
V: TRBV19
length: 16
D: .

DNA: TGCGCCAGCAGCCAAGATCTCGGACAGCTAAGGGAGCTGTTTTTT
CDR3: CASSQDLGQLRELFF
size: .
J: TRBJ2-2
V: TRBV4-3
length: 15
D: .

DNA: TGTGCCAGCAGTCTTTGGGACAGCATGAACACTGAAGCTTTCTTT
CDR3: CASSLWDSMNTEAFF
size: .
J: TRBJ1-1
V: TRBV28
length: 15
D: TRBD1

DNA: TGTGCCACCAGCAGAGCCCGGGTGGAACGCACTGAAGCTTTCTTT
CDR3: CATSRARVERTEAFF
size: .
J: TRBJ1-1
V: TRBV15
length: 15
D: .

DNA: TGCGCCAGCAGCCAAGAGACAGGGGTGGCCTACGAGCAGTACTTC
CDR3: CASSQETGVAYEQYF
size: .
J: TRBJ2-7
V: TRBV4-3
length: 15
D: TRBD1

DNA: TGTGCCAGCAGCCAAGGTTCATGGAACACTGAAGCTTTCTTT
CDR3: CASSQGSWNTEAFF
size: few
J: TRBJ1-1
V: TRBV4-2
length: 14
D: .

DNA: TGTGCCAGTAGCCGAGACAAGGCCTACGAGCAGTACTTC
CDR3: CASSRDKAYEQYF
size: .
J: TRBJ2-7
V: TRBV19
length: 13
D: .

DNA: TGCGCCAGCAGTGGGACTAGCGGGGGCCGAGGCAATGAGCAGTTCTTC
CDR3: CASSGTSGGRGNEQFF
size: .
J: TRBJ2-1
V: TRBV10-1
length: 16
D: TRBD2

DNA: TGTGCCAGCAGAGGTCTAAATTACTGGGACACGAACACCGGGGAGCTGTTTTTT
CDR3: CASRGLNYWDTNTGELFF
size: once
J: TRBJ2-2
V: TRBV2
length: 18
D: .

DNA: TGTGCCTGGAGTCGACAGGGTAGGGGGAGGAATTCACCCCTCCACTTT
CDR3: CAWSRQGRGRNSPLHF
size: .
J: TRBJ1-6
V: TRBV30
length: 16
D: TRBD1

DNA: TGTGCCAGCAGTTTAGAGGGGTACTATGGCTACACCTTC
CDR3: CASSLEGYYGYTF
size: .
J: TRBJ1-2
V: TRBV7-8
length: 13
D: .

DNA: TGCGCCAGCAGCCAAGGGCCCTATCAGCCCCAGCATTTT
CDR3: CASSQGPYQPQHF
size: .
J: TRBJ1-5
V: TRBV4-1
length: 13
D: .

DNA: TGTGCCATCTCCCCCCCCAGGGAACAGGCGTCCCCAGGGTGTTATCAGCCCCAGCATTTT
CDR3: CAISPPREQASPGCYQPQHF
size: .
J: TRBJ1-5
V: TRBV9
length: 20
D: .

DNA: TGCGCCAGCAGCACCCTGGGGAGCCCCAATGAGCAGTTCTTC
CDR3: CASSTLGSPNEQFF
size: .
J: TRBJ2-1
V: TRBV5-1
length: 14
D: .

DNA: TGTGCCAGCACTCGGCTAACAGGGTCCAATCAGCCCCAGCATTTT
CDR3: CASTRLTGSNQPQHF
size: once
J: TRBJ1-5
V: TRBV6-1
length: 15
D: .

DNA: TGTGCCTGGAGTGTACCAGCTTGGGCGATGAACACTGAAGCTTTCTTT
CDR3: CAWSVPAWAMNTEAFF
size: .
J: TRBJ1-1
V: TRBV30
length: 16
D: .

DNA: TGCGCCAGCAGCTTGGAACGACTCTATGGCTACACCTTC
CDR3: CASSLERLYGYTF
size: .
J: TRBJ1-2
V: TRBV5-1
length: 13
D: .

DNA: TGTGCCCACCACAGGAATGTGAACACTGAAGCTTTCTTT
CDR3: CAHHRNVNTEAFF
size: .
J: TRBJ1-1
V: TRBV30
length: 13
D: .

DNA: TGTGCCAGCAGTTGGCAGGGGGCGGCTTTCTTT
CDR3: CASSWQGAAFF
size: .
J: TRBJ1-1
V: TRBV6-5
length: 11
D: TRBD1

DNA: TGTGCCAGCACCAGGGAAGGGGAAGATACGCAGTATTTT
CDR3: CASTREGEDTQYF
size: .
J: TRBJ2-3
V: TRBV2
length: 13
D: .

DNA: TGCGCCAGCAGCCAAGAAGATAGGGGGAATGAGCAGTTCTTC
CDR3: CASSQEDRGNEQFF
size: .
J: TRBJ2-1
V: TRBV4-1
length: 14
D: .

DNA: TGTGCCTGGAGACAGGAACTTGACTATGGCTACACCTTC
CDR3: CAWRQELDYGYTF
size: .
J: TRBJ1-2
V: TRBV30
length: 13
D: .

DNA: TGTGCCAGCAGTTCCCTCCGGACAGGGGGGAAAAACATTCAGTACTTC
CDR3: CASSSLRTGGKNIQYF
size: .
J: TRBJ2-4
V: TRBV6-5
length: 16
D: TRBD1

DNA: TGCACCAGCAGCCAATGGGGCGAAAGGTACTCCACAGATACGCAGTATTTT
CDR3: CTSSQWGERYSTDTQYF
size: few
J: TRBJ2-3
V: TRBV1
length: 17
D: .

DNA: TGTGCCAGCAGTTCCAGCGGGATGTTTAAGGCCCAGTACTTC
CDR3: CASSSSGMFKAQYF
size: .
J: TRBJ2-5
V: TRBV7-8
length: 14
D: TRBD2

DNA: TGTGCCAGCAGCTTACAGGGGGCAGGCTACACCTTC
CDR3: CASSLQGAGYTF
size: .
J: TRBJ1-2
V: TRBV5-4
length: 12
D: TRBD1

DNA: TGTGCCAGCAGCTTCGGGACAGTAAACTATGGCTACACCTTC
CDR3: CASSFGTVNYGYTF
size: .
J: TRBJ1-2
V: TRBV5-5
length: 14
D: TRBD1

DNA: TGCAGCGTTGCCCTCGGACAGGGGGGTAATGAGCAGTTCTTC
CDR3: CSVALGQGGNEQFF
size: .
J: TRBJ2-1
V: TRBV29-1
length: 14
D: TRBD1

DNA: TGTGCCAGCAGCTTAAGAATCGAGGCGGGGCCAGCAATAACGGAGCAGTACTTC
CDR3: CASSLRIEAGPAITEQYF
size: .
J: TRBJ2-7
V: TRBV7-8
length: 18
D: .

DNA: TGTGCCAGCAGCTTACGGCTAGCGTCCTCACAAGAGACCCAGTACTTC
CDR3: CASSLRLASSQETQYF
size: .
J: TRBJ2-5
V: TRBV7-2
length: 16
D: .

DNA: TGTGCCAGCAGCCCCGGACTCCTCTCCTACGAGCAGTACTTC
CDR3: CASSPGLLSYEQYF
size: .
J: TRBJ2-7
V: TRBV7-6
length: 14
D: .

DNA: TGCGCCCCCAGGGGGCGACCCCTGGGTTCTGGAAACACCATATATTTT
CDR3: CAPRGRPLGSGNTIYF
size: few
J: TRBJ1-3
V: TRBV10-1
length: 16
D: TRBD1

DNA: TGTGCCACCACAGGGGTTAGCAATCAGCCCCAGCATTTT
CDR3: CATTGVSNQPQHF
size: .
J: TRBJ1-5
V: TRBV19
length: 13
D: TRBD1

DNA: TGTGCCTCAAGAGACAGAAACTATGGCTACACCTTC
CDR3: CASRDRNYGYTF
size: .
J: TRBJ1-2
V: TRBV6-5
length: 12
D: .

DNA: TGCGCCAGCAGCCAAGATAGGAGCGGGGGGGCCTCCGAGCAGTACTTC
CDR3: CASSQDRSGGASEQYF
size: .
J: TRBJ2-7
V: TRBV4-3
length: 16
D: TRBD2

DNA: TGTGCCAGCTCATCGCCCTCTAACTCACCCCTCCACTTT
CDR3: CASSSPSNSPLHF
size: .
J: TRBJ1-6
V: TRBV18
length: 13
D: .

DNA: TGCGCCAGCAGCTCGTTCGGACAGGGTAATCGGGGAGGCTACACCTTC
CDR3: CASSSFGQGNRGGYTF
size: once
J: TRBJ1-2
V: TRBV5-1
length: 16
D: TRBD1

DNA: TGTGCCAGCAGCCCCACCCCGGACAGGGGAAACACTGAAGCTTTCTTT
CDR3: CASSPTPDRGNTEAFF
size: .
J: TRBJ1-1
V: TRBV5-4
length: 16
D: TRBD1

DNA: TGTGCCTGGAGTGTACCCTGGGACAGCTATAATTCACCCCTCCACTTT
CDR3: CAWSVPWDSYNSPLHF
size: .
J: TRBJ1-6
V: TRBV30
length: 16
D: TRBD1

DNA: TGTGCCAGTAGTGTTGCTCCGTCCGGGACAGGGTATCTCGAGCAGTACTTC
CDR3: CASSVAPSGTGYLEQYF
size: .
J: TRBJ2-7
V: TRBV19
length: 17
D: TRBD1

DNA: TGTGCCAGCAGTGTCCGGGACAGGAAGTTCTTC
CDR3: CASSVRDRKFF
size: few
J: TRBJ2-1
V: TRBV6-1
length: 11
D: TRBD1

DNA: TGCAGCGTCATAGGACAGGGCCCTAATCAGCCCCAGCATTTT
CDR3: CSVIGQGPNQPQHF
size: few
J: TRBJ1-5
V: TRBV29-1
length: 14
D: TRBD1

DNA: TGCGCCAGCAGCTTGGACAGGGGCAATGAAAAACTGTTTTTT
CDR3: CASSLDRGNEKLFF
size: .
J: TRBJ1-4
V: TRBV5-1
length: 14
D: TRBD1

DNA: TGCGCCAGCAGCCACCTGTCGGGACAGGGTAATGAAAAACTGTTTTTT
CDR3: CASSHLSGQGNEKLFF
size: .
J: TRBJ1-4
V: TRBV5-1
length: 16
D: TRBD1

DNA: TGTGCCTGGAGTGTACGAGGCGAGAACACTGAAGCTTTCTTT
CDR3: CAWSVRGENTEAFF
size: .
J: TRBJ1-1
V: TRBV30
length: 14
D: .

DNA: TGTGCCAGCAGCCCGCTTCCACGGGTTGCTGAAGCTTTCTTT
CDR3: CASSPLPRVAEAFF
size: .
J: TRBJ1-1
V: TRBV6-5
length: 14
D: .

DNA: TGTGCCACCAGCAGGGGTGGGGCCCTACACACTGAAAAACTGTTTTTT
CDR3: CATSRGGALHTEKLFF
size: .
J: TRBJ1-4
V: TRBV15
length: 16
D: .

DNA: TGCGCCAGCGCAGAGGGGACAGGGACCTACGAGCAGTACTTC
CDR3: CASAEGTGTYEQYF
size: .
J: TRBJ2-7
V: TRBV4-1
length: 14
D: TRBD1

DNA: TGTGCCAGCACCGGTTCGGGGACAGGGGTTTTGGGCTACACCTTC
CDR3: CASTGSGTGVLGYTF
size: .
J: TRBJ1-2
V: TRBV7-2
length: 15
D: TRBD1

DNA: TGTGCCAGCAGCCGCACTCCGGGACAGGGGCAAGAGACCCAGTACTTC
CDR3: CASSRTPGQGQETQYF
size: .
J: TRBJ2-5
V: TRBV27
length: 16
D: TRBD1

DNA: TGTGCCAGCAGTTACAGTGGTACAGTCAACTATGGCTACACCTTC
CDR3: CASSYSGTVNYGYTF
size: .
J: TRBJ1-2
V: TRBV6-5
length: 15
D: .

DNA: TGTGCCAGCAGCGTAGTTGGCGGTTCCTACAATGAGCAGTTCTTC
CDR3: CASSVVGGSYNEQFF
size: .
J: TRBJ2-1
V: TRBV9
length: 15
D: .